This TCR beta chain was sequenced in a study of spatial heterogeneity in lung cancer. The wider study: A unique TCR and UMI combination showed up more than ten times in raw reads, on average.

Regarding time point: sample taken at primary tumor resection. Without sorting, whole RNA was sequenced from tumor, nontumor lung or frozen PBMC. TCRdb used MiXCR to reprocess the 5' RACE reads, holding one entry per CDR3 protein. The sample yields roughly 80,000 distinct CDR3 sequences, around 12% seen once. Trimming left V 2 bases short and J 4 bases short, with 9 bases between. CDR1 and CDR2 (germline): SEHNR, FQNEAQ (reference sequence). The CDR3 spans 15 residues. The receptor was isolated from a male donor with early-stage non-small cell lung cancer. V and J are TRBV7-9 and TRBJ2-6; D call uncertain. The material was PBMCs, obtained at surgery. CDR3 in amino acids: CASSLLAFGANVLTF. As DNA, the CDR3 is TGTGCCAGCAGCTTACTCGCGTTCGGGGCCAACGTCCTGACTTTC.